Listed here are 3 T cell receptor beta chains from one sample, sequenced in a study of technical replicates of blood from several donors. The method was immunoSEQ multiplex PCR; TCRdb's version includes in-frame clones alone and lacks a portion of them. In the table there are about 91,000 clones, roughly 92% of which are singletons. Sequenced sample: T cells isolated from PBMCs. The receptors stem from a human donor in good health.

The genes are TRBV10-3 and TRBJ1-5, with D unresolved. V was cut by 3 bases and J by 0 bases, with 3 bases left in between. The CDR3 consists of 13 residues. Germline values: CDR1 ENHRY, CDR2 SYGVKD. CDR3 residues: CAISDNSNQPQHF. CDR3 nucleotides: TGTGCCATCAGTGACAATAGCAATCAGCCCCAGCATTTT.

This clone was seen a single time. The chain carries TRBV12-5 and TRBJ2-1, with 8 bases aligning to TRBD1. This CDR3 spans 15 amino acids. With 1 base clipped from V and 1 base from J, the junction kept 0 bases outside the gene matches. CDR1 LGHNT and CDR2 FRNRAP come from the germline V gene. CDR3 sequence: CASGLGDRSYNEQFF. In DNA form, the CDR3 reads TGTGCTAGTGGTTTGGGGGACAGGTCCTACAATGAGCAGTTCTTC.

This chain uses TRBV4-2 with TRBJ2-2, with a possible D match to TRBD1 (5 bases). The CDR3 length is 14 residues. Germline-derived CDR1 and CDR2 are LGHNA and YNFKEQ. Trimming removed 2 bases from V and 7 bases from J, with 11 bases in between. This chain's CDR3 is CASSQSGPGGELFF. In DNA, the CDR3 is TGTGCCAGCAGCCAATCAGGGCCCGGCGGGGAGCTGTTTTTT.